The clone carrying this TCR beta chain was picked up a small number of times. Sequencing was performed with immunoSEQ multiplex PCR; in TCRdb, only in-frame clones are kept and a portion is missing. The sample gives fewer than 85,000 clones, 90% to 95% of which show up once; 7% to 9% is in the top ten. This sample is part of a study of blood T cell repertoires in COVID-19. Sequenced sample: peripheral blood. This clonotype was obtained from a human donor in a cohort sampled during active COVID-19.

CDR3 in amino acids: CASSQDRGGYSYEQYF. In DNA form, the CDR3 reads TGCGCCAGCAGCCAAGATCGGGGGGGCTACTCCTACGAGCAGTACTTC. This chain uses TRBV4-1 with TRBJ2-7, with TRBD2 identical over 8 bases. This CDR3 spans 16 amino acids. Germline-derived CDR1 and CDR2 are MGHRA and YSYEKL. Trimming cost V 0 bases and J 0 bases; bases outside gene matches: 4.